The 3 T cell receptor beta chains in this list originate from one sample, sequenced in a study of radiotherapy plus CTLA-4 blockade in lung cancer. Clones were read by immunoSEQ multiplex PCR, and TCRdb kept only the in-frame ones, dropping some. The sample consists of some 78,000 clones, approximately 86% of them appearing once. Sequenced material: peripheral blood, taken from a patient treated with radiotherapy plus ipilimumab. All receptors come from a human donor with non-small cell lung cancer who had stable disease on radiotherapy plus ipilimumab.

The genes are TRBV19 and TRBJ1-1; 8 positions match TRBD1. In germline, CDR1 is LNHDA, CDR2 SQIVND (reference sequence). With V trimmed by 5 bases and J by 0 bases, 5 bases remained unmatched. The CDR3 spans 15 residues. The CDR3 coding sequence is TGTGCCAGTAGTTCCAGGACAGGGATGAACACTGAAGCTTTCTTT. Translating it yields CASSSRTGMNTEAFF.

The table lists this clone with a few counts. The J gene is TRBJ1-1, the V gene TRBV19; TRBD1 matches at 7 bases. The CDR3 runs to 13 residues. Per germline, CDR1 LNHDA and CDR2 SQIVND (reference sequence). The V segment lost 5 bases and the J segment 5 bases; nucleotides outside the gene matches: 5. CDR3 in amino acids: CASSATGWTEAFF. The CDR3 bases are TGTGCCAGTAGTGCGACAGGGTGGACTGAAGCTTTCTTT. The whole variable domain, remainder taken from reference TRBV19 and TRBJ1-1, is DGGITQSPKYLFRKEGQNVTLSCEQNLNHDAMYWYRQDPGQGLRLIYYSQIVNDFQKGDIAEGYSVSREKKESFPLTVTSAQKNPTAFYLCASSATGWTEAFFGQGTRLTVV.

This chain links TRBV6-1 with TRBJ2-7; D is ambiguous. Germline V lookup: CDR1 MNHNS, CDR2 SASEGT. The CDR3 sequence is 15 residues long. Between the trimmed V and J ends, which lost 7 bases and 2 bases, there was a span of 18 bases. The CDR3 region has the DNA TGTGCCAGCACCCGCTTGTTAGGTGGAACCTACGAGCAGTACTTC. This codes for CASTRLLGGTYEQYF.